Here is one TCR beta chain with its context. The sample is drawn from a study of blood T cell repertoires in COVID-19. Study-wide background: From T cells, B-cell-depleted T cells, or PBMCs came the material, which was cDNA or gDNA.

The data were produced by immunoSEQ multiplex PCR, yet TCRdb's version contains in-frame clones alone and is incomplete. The repertoire holds hundreds of thousands of clones, with 70% to 90% as singletons. The study recruited people aged about 18 to 89 years across under 25 US areas. Recovery meant two consecutive negative NP/OP PCR tests, professional clearance, or resolved symptoms. Germline V CDR1 and CDR2: SGHVS, FNYEAQ. V was clipped by 5 bases and J by 4 bases; unmatched bases: 9. This CDR3 region has 16 residues. The chain carries TRBV7-6 and TRBJ1-5; 9 bases match TRBD1. This TCR derives from a young man who had recovered from COVID-19. Sequenced sample: PBMCs or T cells enriched from blood (not recorded which). The CDR3 nucleotides are TGTGCCAGCAGCCTGGGACAGGGCTTATCGAATCAGCCCCAGCATTTT. This translates into CASSLGQGLSNQPQHF.